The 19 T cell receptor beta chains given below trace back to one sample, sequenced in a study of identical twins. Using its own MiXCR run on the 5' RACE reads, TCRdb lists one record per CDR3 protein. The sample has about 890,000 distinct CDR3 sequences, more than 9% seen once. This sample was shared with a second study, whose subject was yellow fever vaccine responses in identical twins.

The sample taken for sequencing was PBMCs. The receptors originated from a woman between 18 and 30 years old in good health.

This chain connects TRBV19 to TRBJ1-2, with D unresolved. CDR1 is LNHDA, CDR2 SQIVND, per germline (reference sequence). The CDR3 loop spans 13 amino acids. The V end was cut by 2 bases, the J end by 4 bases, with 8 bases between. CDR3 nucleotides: TGTGCCAGTAGTATAATGGAGTCCTATGGCTACACCTTC. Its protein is CASSIMESYGYTF.

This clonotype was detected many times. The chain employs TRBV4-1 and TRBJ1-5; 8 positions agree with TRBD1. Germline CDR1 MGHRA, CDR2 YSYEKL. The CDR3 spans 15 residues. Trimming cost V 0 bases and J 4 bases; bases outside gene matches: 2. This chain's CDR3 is CASSQDRTGNQPQHF. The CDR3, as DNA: TGCGCCAGCAGCCAAGACCGGACAGGGAATCAGCCCCAGCATTTT.

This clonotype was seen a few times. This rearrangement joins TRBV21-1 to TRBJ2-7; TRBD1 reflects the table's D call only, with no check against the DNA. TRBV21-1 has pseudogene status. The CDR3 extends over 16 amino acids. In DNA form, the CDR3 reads TGTGCCAGCAGCCCGGGGTCCAATTATCACTCCTACGAGCAGTACTTC. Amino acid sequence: CASSPGSNYHSYEQYF.

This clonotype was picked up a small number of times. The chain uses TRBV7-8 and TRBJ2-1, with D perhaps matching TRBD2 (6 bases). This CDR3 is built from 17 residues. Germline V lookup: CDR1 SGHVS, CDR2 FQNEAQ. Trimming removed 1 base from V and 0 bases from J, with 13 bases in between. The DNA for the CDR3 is TGTGCCAGCAGCTTAGGTCAAGGGCGGGGCTCCTACAATGAGCAGTTCTTC. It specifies CASSLGQGRGSYNEQFF.

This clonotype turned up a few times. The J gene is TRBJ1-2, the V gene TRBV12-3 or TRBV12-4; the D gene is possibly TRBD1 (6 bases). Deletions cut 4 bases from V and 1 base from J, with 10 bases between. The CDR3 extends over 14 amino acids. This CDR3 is CASSYREINYGYTF. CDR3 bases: TGTGCCAGCAGTTACAGGGAGATTAACTATGGCTACACCTTC.

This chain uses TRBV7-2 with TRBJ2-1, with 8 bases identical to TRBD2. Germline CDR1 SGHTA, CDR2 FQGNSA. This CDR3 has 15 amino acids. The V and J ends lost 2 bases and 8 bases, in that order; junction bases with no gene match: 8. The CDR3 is CASSLTGTRVYEQFF. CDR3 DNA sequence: TGTGCCAGCAGCTTAACCGGGACTAGGGTATATGAGCAGTTCTTC.

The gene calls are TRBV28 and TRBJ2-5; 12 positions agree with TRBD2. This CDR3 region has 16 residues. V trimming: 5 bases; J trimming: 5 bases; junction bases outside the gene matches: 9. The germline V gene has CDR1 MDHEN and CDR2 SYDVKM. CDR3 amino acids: CASSPRLAGVGETQYF. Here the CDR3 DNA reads TGTGCCAGCAGTCCCAGACTAGCGGGGGTGGGGGAGACCCAGTACTTC. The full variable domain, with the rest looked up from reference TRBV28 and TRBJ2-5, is DVKVTQSSRYLVKRTGEKVFLECVQDMDHENMFWYRQDPGLGLRLIYFSYDVKMKEKGDIPEGYSVSREKKERFSLILESASTNQTSMYLCASSPRLAGVGETQYFGPGTRLLVL.

In DNA form, the CDR3 reads TGCGCCAGCAGCATAGCGGGTGAAAACATTCAGTACTTC. Its translation: CASSIAGENIQYF. The chain recombines TRBV5-1 with TRBJ2-4; TRBD2 aligns across 7 bases. The CDR3 contains 13 residues. V dropped 4 bases and J dropped 5; count of bases not matched to a gene: 3. Per the germline V gene, CDR1 is SGHRS and CDR2 is YFSETQ.

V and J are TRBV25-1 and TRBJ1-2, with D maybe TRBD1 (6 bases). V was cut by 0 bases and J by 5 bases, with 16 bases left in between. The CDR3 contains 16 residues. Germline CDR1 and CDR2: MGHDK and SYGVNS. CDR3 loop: CASSEYPAGVAYGYTF. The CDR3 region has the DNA TGTGCCAGCAGTGAATATCCCGCAGGGGTAGCATATGGCTACACCTTC.

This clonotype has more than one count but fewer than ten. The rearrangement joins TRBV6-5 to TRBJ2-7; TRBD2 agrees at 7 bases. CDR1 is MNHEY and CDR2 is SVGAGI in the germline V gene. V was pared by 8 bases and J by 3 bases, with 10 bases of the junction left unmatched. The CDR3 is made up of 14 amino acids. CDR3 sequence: CASGYRDYVYEQYF. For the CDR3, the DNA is TGTGCCAGCGGGTACCGGGACTACGTCTACGAGCAGTACTTC.

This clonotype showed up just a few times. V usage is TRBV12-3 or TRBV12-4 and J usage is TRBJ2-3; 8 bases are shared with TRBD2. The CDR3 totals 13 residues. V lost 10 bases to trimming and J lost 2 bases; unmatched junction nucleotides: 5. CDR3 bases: TGTGCCACCATTAGCGGGGACACAGATACGCAGTATTTT. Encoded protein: CATISGDTDTQYF.

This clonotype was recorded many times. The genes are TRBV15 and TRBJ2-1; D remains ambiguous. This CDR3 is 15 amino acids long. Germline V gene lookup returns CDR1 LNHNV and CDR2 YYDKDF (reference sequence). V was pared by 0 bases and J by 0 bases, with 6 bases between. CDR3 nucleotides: TGTGCCACCAGCAGAGATGCTACCTCCTACAATGAGCAGTTCTTC. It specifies CATSRDATSYNEQFF. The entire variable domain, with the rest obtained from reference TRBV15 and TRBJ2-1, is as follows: DAMVIQNPRYQVTQFGKPVTLSCSQTLNHNVMYWYQQKSSQAPKLLFHYYDKDFNNEADTPDNFQSRRPNTSFCFLDIRSPGLGDTAMYLCATSRDATSYNEQFFGPGTRLTVL.

The CDR3 coding sequence is TGTGCCAGCAGAAGACAGGGTGTGATCCAACAGCCCCAGCATTTT. This gives the protein CASRRQGVIQQPQHF. The chain joins TRBV6-2 or TRBV6-3 to TRBJ1-5, with 7 bases aligning to TRBD1. Looked up from germline, CDR1 is MNHEY and CDR2 is SVGEGT. V was clipped by 6 bases and J by 7 bases; unmatched bases: 12. The CDR3 has 15 residues.

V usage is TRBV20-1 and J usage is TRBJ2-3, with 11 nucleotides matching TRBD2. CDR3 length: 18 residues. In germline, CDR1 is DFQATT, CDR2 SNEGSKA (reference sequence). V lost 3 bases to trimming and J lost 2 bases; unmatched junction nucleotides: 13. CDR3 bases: TGCAGTGCTAGTGGGGGGGAGGCGACTAGCGGGACCACAGATACGCAGTATTTT. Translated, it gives CSASGGEATSGTTDTQYF.

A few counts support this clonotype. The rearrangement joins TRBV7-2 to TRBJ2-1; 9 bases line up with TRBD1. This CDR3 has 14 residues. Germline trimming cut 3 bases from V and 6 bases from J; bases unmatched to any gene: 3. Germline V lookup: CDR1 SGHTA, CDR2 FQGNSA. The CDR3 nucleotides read TGTGCCAGCAGCTTCCCGACAGGGGGCAATGAGCAGTTCTTC. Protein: CASSFPTGGNEQFF.

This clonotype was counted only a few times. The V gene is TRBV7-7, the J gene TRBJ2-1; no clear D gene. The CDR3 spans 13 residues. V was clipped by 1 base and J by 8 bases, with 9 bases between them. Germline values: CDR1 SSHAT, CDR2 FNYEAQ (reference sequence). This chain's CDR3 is CASSLDGGDEQFF. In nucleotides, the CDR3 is TGTGCCAGCAGCTTAGACGGTGGAGATGAGCAGTTCTTC.

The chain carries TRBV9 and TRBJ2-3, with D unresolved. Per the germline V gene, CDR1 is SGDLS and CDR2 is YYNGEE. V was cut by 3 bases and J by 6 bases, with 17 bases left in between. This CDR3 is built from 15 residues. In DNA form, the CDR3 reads TGTGCCAGCAGCGACCAAGGGTTTAATTCCGATACGCAGTATTTT. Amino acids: CASSDQGFNSDTQYF. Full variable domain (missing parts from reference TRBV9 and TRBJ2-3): DSGVTQTPKHLITATGQRVTLRCSPRSGDLSVYWYQQSLDQGLQFLIQYYNGEERAKGNILERFSAQQFPDLHSELNLSSLELGDSALYFCASSDQGFNSDTQYFGPGTRLTVL.

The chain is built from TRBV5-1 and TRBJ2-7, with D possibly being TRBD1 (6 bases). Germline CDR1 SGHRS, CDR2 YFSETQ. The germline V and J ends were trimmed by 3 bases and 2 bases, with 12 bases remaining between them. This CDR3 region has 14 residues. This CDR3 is CASSSLQGTYEQYF. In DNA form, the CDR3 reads TGCGCCAGCAGCTCCCTACAGGGCACCTACGAGCAGTACTTC.

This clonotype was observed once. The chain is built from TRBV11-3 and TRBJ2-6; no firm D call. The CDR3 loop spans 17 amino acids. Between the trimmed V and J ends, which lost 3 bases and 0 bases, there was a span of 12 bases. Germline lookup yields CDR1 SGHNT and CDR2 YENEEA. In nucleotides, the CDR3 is TGTGCCAGCAGCTTCGGGTCGTGGGGCTCTGGGGCCAACGTCCTGACTTTC. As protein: CASSFGSWGSGANVLTF.